The 31 T cell receptor beta chains given below trace back to one sample, sequenced in a study of blood T cell repertoires in COVID-19. Sequenced by immunoSEQ multiplex PCR; TCRdb stores in-frame clones only, minus some. The table lists 200,000 to 300,000 clones, over 70% of them singletons. Sequenced: peripheral blood. The receptors here all came from a man in his forties or fifties with acute or convalescent COVID-19.

As DNA, the CDR3 is TGTGCCAGCAGCCGGGGAACAGCCAACACTGAAGCTTTCTTT. Its translation: CASSRGTANTEAFF. This chain connects TRBV6-5 to TRBJ1-1; D is unclear. V was shortened by 6 bases and J by 2 bases, with 13 bases between the two germline ends. The CDR3 is made up of 14 amino acids. Germline CDR1 is MNHEY and CDR2 is SVGAGI.

V is TRBV7-9 and J is TRBJ1-5; D gene ambiguous. The CDR3 spans 14 residues. Trimming stripped 2 bases from V and 3 bases from J, with 8 bases between. Germline values: CDR1 SEHNR, CDR2 FQNEAQ (reference sequence). This CDR3 reads CASSLNSPNQPQHF. In DNA form, the CDR3 reads TGTGCCAGCAGCTTAAACAGCCCCAATCAGCCCCAGCATTTT.

This rearrangement joins TRBV3-1 (or the pseudogene TRBV3-2) to TRBJ1-3; 7 bases match TRBD1. Germline CDR1 LGHDT, CDR2 YNNKEL (reference sequence). J gave up 7 bases and V 6 bases, and 9 bases lay outside the gene matches. CDR3 length: 14 residues. The CDR3 nucleotides read TGTGCCAGCAGGCAAAGGGGGCTTGTGAACACCATATATTTT. Protein: CASRQRGLVNTIYF.

The rearrangement links TRBV11-2 to TRBJ2-3; maybe TRBD2 (5 bases). Trimming pared 0 bases from V and 10 bases from J, leaving 11 bases between. Germline CDR1 reads SGHAT; CDR2 reads FQNNGV. The CDR3 runs 13 residues. CDR3 nucleotides: TGTGCCAGCAGCTTAGATCGGACTCGCTCGCAGTATTTT. Protein: CASSLDRTRSQYF.

The chain links TRBV18 to TRBJ2-2; TRBD1 agrees at 10 bases. The germline V gene encodes CDR1 KGHSH and CDR2 LQKENI. V lost 5 bases, J lost 3 bases, and 3 bases stayed unmatched. The CDR3 is 15 amino acids. The CDR3 nucleotides are TGTGCCAGCTCAGTTGGGACAGGGGACACCGGGGAGCTGTTTTTT. Its translation: CASSVGTGDTGELFF.

This clone came up once. The chain recombines TRBV12-3 or TRBV12-4 with TRBJ1-1, with D perhaps TRBD1 (5 bases). Trimming shortened V by 6 bases and J by 8 bases, and 16 bases separated the two germline ends. The CDR3 is 13 amino acids. The CDR3 DNA sequence: TGTGCCAGCAGCATGATGCAGGGTATCGAAGCTTTCTTT. Translated, it gives CASSMMQGIEAFF.

V usage is TRBV30 and J usage is TRBJ2-1, with 8 nucleotides matching TRBD2. Trimming took 8 bases from V and 7 from J; bases not matched to a gene: 10. The germline V gene has CDR1 GTSNPN and CDR2 SVGIG (reference sequence). The CDR3 length is 13 residues. The CDR3 DNA reads as TGTGCCCTTCTTCGGGGGGGTGGGAATGAGCAGTTCTTC. Its protein is CALLRGGGNEQFF.

The V call is TRBV30, the J call TRBJ2-7, with D possibly matching TRBD1 (7 bases). Trimming pared 4 bases from V and 3 bases from J, leaving 10 bases between. Germline CDR1 reads GTSNPN; CDR2 reads SVGIG (reference sequence). The CDR3 has 12 amino acids. The CDR3 is CAWTRDSYEQYF. CDR3 nucleotide sequence: TGTGCCTGGACGCGGGACAGCTACGAGCAGTACTTC. The full variable domain, with the rest looked up from reference TRBV30 and TRBJ2-7, is SQTIHQWPATLVQPVGSPLSLECTVEGTSNPNLYWYRQAAGRGLQLLFYSVGIGQISSEVPQNLSASRPQDRQFILSSKKLLLSDSGFYLCAWTRDSYEQYFGPGTRLTVT.

The chain carries TRBV18 and TRBJ2-1; TRBD2 matches at 11 bases. Germline V lookup: CDR1 KGHSH, CDR2 LQKENI. J was trimmed by 7 bases and V by 6 bases; bases with no gene match: 8. This CDR3 comprises 15 residues. In nucleotides, the CDR3 is TGTGCCAGCTCCCGCGGACTAGCGGGTGTGAATGAGCAGTTCTTC. Translating gives CASSRGLAGVNEQFF.

V and J are TRBV6-4 and TRBJ2-1; no firm D call. Germline assignment: CDR1 MRHNA and CDR2 SNTAGT. This CDR3 has 11 residues. Trimming shortened V by 4 bases and J by 8 bases, and 6 bases separated the two germline ends. CDR3 loop: CASSVRYEQFF. The CDR3 region has the DNA TGTGCCAGCAGTGTACGGTATGAGCAGTTCTTC.

This clone was counted a few times. The chain combines TRBV9 with TRBJ2-7; 7 nucleotides align to TRBD1. This CDR3 comprises 16 residues. V trimming: 4 bases; J trimming: 6 bases; junction bases outside the gene matches: 16. The germline V gene has CDR1 SGDLS and CDR2 YYNGEE. The CDR3 DNA is TGTGCCAGCAGCCCGAACCACAGGGGTAGTTTTGCCGAGCAGTACTTC. Residues: CASSPNHRGSFAEQYF.

The chain uses TRBV6-5 and TRBJ2-7, with 12 bases matching TRBD1. The CDR3 consists of 15 residues. The junction had 6 bases not matched to a gene; V was cut back by 6 bases and J by 3 bases. Germline V gene sequence: CDR1 MNHEY, CDR2 SVGAGI. The CDR3: CASRSGTGGSYEQYF. The CDR3 nucleotides are TGTGCCAGCAGGTCCGGGACAGGGGGCAGCTACGAGCAGTACTTC.

This chain links TRBV19 with TRBJ2-5; TRBD2 matches at 10 bases. J lost 5 bases, V lost 8 bases, and 17 bases had no gene match. Germline V gene data show CDR1 as LNHDA and CDR2 as SQIVND (reference sequence). This CDR3 region has 17 residues. CDR3 nucleotides: TGTGCCAGTCACCCGGGTGGGCTAGCGGGAGTAGGGGAGACCCAGTACTTC. Its protein product is CASHPGGLAGVGETQYF. Full variable domain (remainder filled in from reference TRBV19 and TRBJ2-5): DGGITQSPKYLFRKEGQNVTLSCEQNLNHDAMYWYRQDPGQGLRLIYYSQIVNDFQKGDIAEGYSVSREKKESFPLTVTSAQKNPTAFYLCASHPGGLAGVGETQYFGPGTRLLVL.

V is TRBV6-5 and J is TRBJ1-1; the match to TRBD1 covers 8 bases. With 6 bases clipped from V and 0 bases from J, the junction kept 3 bases outside the gene matches. CDR1 MNHEY and CDR2 SVGAGI come from the germline V gene. This CDR3 comprises 14 residues. In nucleotides, the CDR3 is TGTGCCAGCAGGACAGGGGAGCTGAACACTGAAGCTTTCTTT. Encoded protein: CASRTGELNTEAFF.

V gene TRBV4-3 combines with J gene TRBJ2-1; TRBD2 aligns across 11 bases. V was clipped by 1 base and J by 9 bases; unmatched bases: 5. The length of the CDR3 is 15 residues. Looked up from germline, CDR1 is LGHNA and CDR2 is YSLEER. CDR3 loop: CASSQGTSGSSEQFF. The DNA of the CDR3 is TGCGCCAGCAGCCAAGGTACTAGCGGGAGTAGTGAGCAGTTCTTC.

The chain recombines TRBV18 with TRBJ1-4; D uncertain. With 6 bases removed from V and 1 base from J, the gap between germline ends came to 9 bases. The CDR3 has 14 amino acids. Germline V gives CDR1 KGHSH, CDR2 LQKENI. The CDR3 bases are TGTGCCAGCTCGGCAGGATTAACTAATGAAAAACTGTTTTTT. Protein sequence: CASSAGLTNEKLFF.

V gene TRBV18 combines with J gene TRBJ2-1, with TRBD2 matching 8 bases. Per germline, CDR1 KGHSH and CDR2 LQKENI. CDR3 length equals 14 residues. After removal of 4 bases from V and 5 bases from J, the junction contained 4 bases not matched to a gene. CDR3 nucleotide sequence: TGTGCCAGCTCACTAGCGGGATCGGACAATGAGCAGTTCTTC. It translates to CASSLAGSDNEQFF. Filled out from reference TRBV18 and TRBJ2-1, the complete variable domain reads NAGVMQNPRHLVRRRGQEARLRCSPMKGHSHVYWYRQLPEEGLKFMVYLQKENIIDESGMPKERFSAEFPKEGPSILRIQQVVRGDSAAYFCASSLAGSDNEQFFGPGTRLTVL.

This sequence joins TRBV7-3 and TRBJ2-2, with 10 bases identical to TRBD2. Germline values: CDR1 SGHTA, CDR2 FQGTGA. The junction had 2 bases not matched to a gene; V was cut back by 1 base and J by 6 bases. The CDR3 contains 15 residues. CDR3 protein: CASSLILAGPGELFF. DNA for the CDR3: TGTGCCAGCAGCTTAATACTAGCGGGACCCGGGGAGCTGTTTTTT.

The V call is TRBV7-2, the J call TRBJ2-7; D perhaps matches TRBD2 (6 bases). Germline CDR1 and CDR2: SGHTA and FQGNSA. Trimming took 0 bases from V and 2 from J, leaving 8 bases between them. There are 14 residues in the CDR3. CDR3 sequence: CASSLAGGPYEQYF. Written as DNA, the CDR3 is TGTGCCAGCAGCTTAGCGGGGGGACCCTACGAGCAGTACTTC.

This sequence joins TRBV19 and TRBJ1-5; D possibly corresponds to TRBD1 (6 bases). The V gene's germline CDR1 is LNHDA and CDR2 SQIVND (reference sequence). With 8 bases removed from V and 4 bases from J, the gap between germline ends came to 18 bases. CDR3 size: 15 residues. CDR3 DNA sequence: TGTGCCAGTGGCACCCAGGGAGGGGGAAATCAGCCCCAGCATTTT. As protein: CASGTQGGGNQPQHF.

The chain employs TRBV5-1 and TRBJ1-5; 9 nucleotides line up with TRBD1. The CDR3 is 14 amino acids. Germline-derived CDR1 and CDR2 are SGHRS and YFSETQ. V shed 4 bases, J shed 2 bases, and the junction held 1 base outside the gene matches. This CDR3 is CASSRTGGNQPQHF. The CDR3 region has the DNA TGCGCCAGCAGCCGGACAGGGGGCAATCAGCCCCAGCATTTT.

This clone was found a few times. The CDR3 sequence: CSVGLAAGELFF. CDR3 sequence (DNA): TGCAGCGTAGGACTAGCGGCCGGGGAGCTGTTTTTT. The rearrangement links TRBV29-1 to TRBJ2-2; 10 nucleotides match TRBD2. V shed 6 bases, J shed 6 bases, and the junction held 1 base outside the gene matches. CDR1 SQVTM and CDR2 ANQGSEA come from the germline V gene. The CDR3 runs to 12 residues.

This clone has a handful of counts. The chain is built from TRBV18 and TRBJ1-4; 7 nucleotides line up with TRBD1. V shed 4 bases and J 3 bases; nucleotides not matched to a gene: 5. In germline, CDR1 is KGHSH, CDR2 LQKENI. CDR3 length: 15 residues. CDR3 coding DNA: TGTGCCAGCTCACTACAGGGGACCTCTAATGAAAAACTGTTTTTT. Amino acid sequence: CASSLQGTSNEKLFF.

The chain carries TRBV19 and TRBJ1-5, with D tentatively TRBD1 (5 bases). Trimming took 7 bases from V and 10 from J, leaving 20 bases between them. The CDR3 contains 14 residues. Germline V lookup: CDR1 LNHDA, CDR2 SQIVND (reference sequence). CDR3 protein: CASTPGGTHSPQHF. CDR3 DNA: TGTGCCAGTACCCCGGGGGGAACACACAGCCCCCAGCATTTT.

The gene calls are TRBV5-1 and TRBJ2-1, with D unclear. CDR1 is SGHRS and CDR2 is YFSETQ in the germline V gene. CDR3 length: 17 amino acids. Trimming took 0 bases from V and 0 from J, leaving 13 bases between them. CDR3: CASSLGASTSSYNEQFF. The CDR3 region has the DNA TGCGCCAGCAGCTTGGGGGCGTCAACCAGCTCCTACAATGAGCAGTTCTTC.

The chain is built from TRBV7-2 and TRBJ2-7; 10 nucleotides match TRBD1. The germline CDR1 and CDR2 sequences are SGHTA and FQGNSA. J gave up 3 bases and V 6 bases, and 11 bases lay outside the gene matches. The CDR3 loop spans 16 amino acids. The CDR3 sequence: CASRLSGTGVVYEQYF. The CDR3 DNA is TGTGCCAGCAGGCTATCCGGGACAGGGGTGGTCTACGAGCAGTACTTC.

Notes on this clone: At one of its ends the junction is not consistent with the germline gene, which may arise from a read error. The chain uses TRBV19 and TRBJ1-1, with TRBD1 as a possible D gene (6 bases). CDR1 and CDR2 from the germline V gene are LNHDA and SQIVND (reference sequence). This CDR3 spans 16 amino acids. The DNA for the CDR3 is TGTGCCAGTAGTATAGTAAACCAAGACAGGAACTCTGAAGCTTTCTTT. Amino acids: CASSIVNQDRNSEAFF.

The rearrangement uses TRBV25-1 and TRBJ1-6, with a weak D call TRBD1 (6 bases). V was cut by 4 bases and J by 9 bases, with 13 bases left in between. The V gene's germline CDR1 is MGHDK and CDR2 SYGVNS. The CDR3 consists of 14 residues. The CDR3 region is CASSVTGSASPLHF. CDR3 nucleotides: TGTGCCAGCAGTGTAACAGGGAGTGCTTCACCCCTCCACTTT.

CDR3 sequence: CASSQGGDTEAFF. For the CDR3, the DNA is TGTGCCAGCAGTCAGGGGGGAGACACTGAAGCTTTCTTT. V is TRBV6-5 and J is TRBJ1-1, with TRBD1 identical over 7 bases. V lost 5 bases to trimming and J lost 3 bases; unmatched junction nucleotides: 3. CDR1 MNHEY and CDR2 SVGAGI come from the germline V gene. This CDR3 spans 13 amino acids.

The chain uses TRBV29-1 and TRBJ2-2; D unclear. Trimming removed 4 bases at V and 1 base at J, with 7 bases between. The CDR3 loop spans 13 amino acids. Germline lookup yields CDR1 SQVTM and CDR2 ANQGSEA. As DNA, the CDR3 is TGCAGCGTTGTTGGCCAGAACACCGGGGAGCTGTTTTTT. Protein sequence: CSVVGQNTGELFF.

The CDR3 spells CAYHRGSVSYEQYF. The CDR3 DNA is TGTGCCTACCACAGGGGAAGTGTTTCCTACGAGCAGTACTTC. The V and J genes are TRBV30 and TRBJ2-7; 7 bases are shared with TRBD1. This CDR3 has 14 amino acids. CDR1 and CDR2 (germline): GTSNPN, SVGIG (reference sequence). V lost 7 bases to trimming and J lost 1 base; unmatched junction nucleotides: 10.